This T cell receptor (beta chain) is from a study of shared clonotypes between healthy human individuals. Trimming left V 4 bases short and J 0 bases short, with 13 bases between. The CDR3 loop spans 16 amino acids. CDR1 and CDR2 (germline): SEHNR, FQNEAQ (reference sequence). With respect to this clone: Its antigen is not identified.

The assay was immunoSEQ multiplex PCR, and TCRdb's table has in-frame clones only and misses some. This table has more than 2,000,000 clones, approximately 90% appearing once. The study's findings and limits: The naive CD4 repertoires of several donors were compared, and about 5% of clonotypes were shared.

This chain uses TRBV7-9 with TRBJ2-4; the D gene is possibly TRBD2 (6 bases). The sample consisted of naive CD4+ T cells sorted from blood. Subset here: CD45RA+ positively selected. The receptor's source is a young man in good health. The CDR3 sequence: CASSSGTLLAKNIQYF. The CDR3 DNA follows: TGTGCCAGCAGCTCCGGGACTCTCCTAGCCAAAAACATTCAGTACTTC.